These T cell receptor beta chains were read from a single sample in a study of T-cell memory formation after mild COVID-19. MiXCR, applied by TCRdb to the 5' RACE reads, yields one record per CDR3 protein. The table records some 150,000 distinct CDR3 sequences, 15% to 20% of them present only once. Sequencing was done on a sample of PBMCs or a T cell subset sorted from them (not recorded which). Receptors were obtained from an adult woman who had mild COVID-19 (a few samples of this study predate the infection). Cell type and time point are not known. Each CDR3 is given with its conserved first and last residue. The D gene is left open where the match is weak. Part of the rows lack a size; the others show once, few, many or a class for expanded clones.

d_call j_call clone_size v_call cdr3_nt cdr3_aa
. TRBJ2-2 few TRBV29-1 TGCAGCGTTGGATCCGGGGGCGCGACCGGGGAGCTGTTTTTT CSVGSGGATGELFF
TRBD2 TRBJ2-1 . TRBV29-1 TGCAGCGCCGACGGGGGAGGTACTAGCGGGAGCATCAATGAGCAGTTCTTC CSADGGGTSGSINEQFF
. TRBJ2-2 many TRBV12-3/TRBV12-4 TGTGCCAGCAGTCAGGGCCTTAACACCGGGGAGCTGTTTTTT CASSQGLNTGELFF
TRBD1 TRBJ1-4 . TRBV7-2 TGTGCCAGCAGCTTAGGAGGGACAGGGGGAGAAAAACTGTTTTTT CASSLGGTGGEKLFF
. TRBJ2-3 few TRBV20-1 TGCAGTGCAGGGGGTTCCGATACGCAGTATTTT CSAGGSDTQYF
. TRBJ1-4 . TRBV24-1 TGTGCCACCAGTGAACACCCCGCGGCCGCAACTAATGAAAAACTGTTTTTT CATSEHPAAATNEKLFF
. TRBJ2-5 . TRBV24-1 TGTGCCACCAGTGATTTGCTTCAAGAGACCCAGTACTTC CATSDLLQETQYF
. TRBJ1-6 . TRBV30 TGTGCCTGGAGGGGGGAAGGTTCCTATAATTCACCCCTCCACTTT CAWRGEGSYNSPLHF
. TRBJ1-1 . TRBV30 TGTGCCTGGAGTGTACGGACATGGCTAGGCACTGAAGCTTTCTTT CAWSVRTWLGTEAFF
TRBD1 TRBJ1-1 few TRBV29-1 TGCAGCGTGATACAGGGGAGCGGGAGAACTGAAGCTTTCTTT CSVIQGSGRTEAFF
TRBD1 TRBJ1-4 . TRBV12-3/TRBV12-4 TGTGCCAGCAGTGCCCGACAGGGCTCAGGAGAAAAACTGTTTTTT CASSARQGSGEKLFF
. TRBJ1-4 . TRBV3-1 TGTGCCAGCAGCCAAGACCTTATGGATGAAAAACTGTTTTTT CASSQDLMDEKLFF
. TRBJ1-1 few TRBV5-1 TGCGCCAGCAGCCCCGAACAGGGATCCAAGGGCACTGAAGCTTTCTTT CASSPEQGSKGTEAFF
. TRBJ1-3 . TRBV29-1 TGCAGCGCCGAGATCTCTGGAAACACCATATATTTT CSAEISGNTIYF
. TRBJ2-1 . TRBV11-2 TGTGCCAGCAGCTTACGGGACTCGCCCTACAATGAGCAGTTCTTC CASSLRDSPYNEQFF
. TRBJ2-2 few TRBV11-1 TGTGCCAGCAAATCAAAGACGGCCGGGGAGCTGTTTTTT CASKSKTAGELFF
TRBD2 TRBJ2-1 few TRBV7-2 TGTGCCAGCAGCTACACTAGCGCCCCCTACAATGAGCAGTTCTTC CASSYTSAPYNEQFF
. TRBJ2-7 once TRBV6-6 TGTGCCAGCAGTTATGGGCAGTCTAACGAGCAGTACTTC CASSYGQSNEQYF
. TRBJ1-1 . TRBV12-3/TRBV12-4 TGTGCCAGCAGACCTAATCGGGGTACAGCTTTCTTT CASRPNRGTAFF
. TRBJ1-1 . TRBV19 TGTGCCAGTAGTACAGGGGTGGCTGTGGCTGAAGCTTTCTTT CASSTGVAVAEAFF
. TRBJ2-7 . TRBV7-9 TGTGCCAGCAGCCCCCAGGACTACGAGCAGTACTTC CASSPQDYEQYF
. TRBJ1-2 . TRBV5-1 TGCGCCAGCAGCTTGGACGCCTATGGCTACACCTTC CASSLDAYGYTF
. TRBJ2-1 . TRBV19 TGTGCCAGTAGTAGAGGACTTACAGACTACAATGAGCAGTTCTTC CASSRGLTDYNEQFF
. TRBJ1-1 few TRBV6-6 TGTGCCAGCAGTCCTACAGGGAACAAGGCTTTCTTT CASSPTGNKAFF
. TRBJ2-7 . TRBV6-2/TRBV6-3 TGTGCCAGCAGTTACTCGAGTCAGGGGGGCTTCTACGAGCAGTACTTC CASSYSSQGGFYEQYF
TRBD1 TRBJ2-1 few TRBV7-3 TGTGCCAGCAGCCAAGGGGACAGGGTTTACAATGAGCAGTTCTTC CASSQGDRVYNEQFF
. TRBJ2-7 . TRBV7-8 TGTGCCAGCAGCTTAGCCGTGAGGGACTACGAGCAGTACTTC CASSLAVRDYEQYF
TRBD2 TRBJ2-3 few TRBV7-9 TGTGCCAGCAGACCCCAGCGGGGGGTTACAGATACGCAGTATTTT CASRPQRGVTDTQYF
. TRBJ2-7 few TRBV3-1 TGTGCCAGCAGCCAAGGAGGGACTTTGTTTTACTTC CASSQGGTLFYF
. TRBJ2-2 . TRBV20-1 TGCAGTGCTAGAGGGGCAGGGGTAGTCACCGGGGAGCTGTTTTTT CSARGAGVVTGELFF
TRBD2 TRBJ2-1 few TRBV20-1 TGCAGTGCTAGAGATTATGGGGCGGGAGGGAACGGTGAGCAGTTCTTC CSARDYGAGGNGEQFF
. TRBJ1-2 . TRBV7-2 TGTGCCAGCAGCTTAGACCGGGGCTACACCTTC CASSLDRGYTF
. TRBJ2-1 few TRBV20-1 TGCAGTGCTAGAAGGCAGGCACCGGGCTCCTACAATGAGCAGTTCTTC CSARRQAPGSYNEQFF
. TRBJ2-7 few TRBV5-4 TGTGCCAGCAGCCCGAGGCAGGGAGCTGCCTACGAGCAGTACTTC CASSPRQGAAYEQYF
. TRBJ2-3 few TRBV29-1 TGCAGCGTTGAGGGTAGCACAGATACGCAGTATTTT CSVEGSTDTQYF
TRBD1 TRBJ1-5 many TRBV24-1 TGTGCCACGCAGGGACAGGGCAATCAGCCCCAGCATTTT CATQGQGNQPQHF
TRBD1 TRBJ1-5 . TRBV11-2 TGTGCCAGCAGCTCCATACAGGGGAGCAATCAGCCCCAGCATTTT CASSSIQGSNQPQHF
. TRBJ2-1 . TRBV5-1 TGCGCCAGCAGCTTGGTACAGGGGACTTACAATGAGCAGTTCTTC CASSLVQGTYNEQFF
. TRBJ1-1 . TRBV6-6 TGTGCCAGCATCTCCCCGGCGTTGGCGAACACTGAAGCTTTCTTT CASISPALANTEAFF
TRBD2 TRBJ2-2 . TRBV2 TGTGCCAGCAGTGCTAGCGGGGGATATTCCGGGGAGCTGTTTTTT CASSASGGYSGELFF